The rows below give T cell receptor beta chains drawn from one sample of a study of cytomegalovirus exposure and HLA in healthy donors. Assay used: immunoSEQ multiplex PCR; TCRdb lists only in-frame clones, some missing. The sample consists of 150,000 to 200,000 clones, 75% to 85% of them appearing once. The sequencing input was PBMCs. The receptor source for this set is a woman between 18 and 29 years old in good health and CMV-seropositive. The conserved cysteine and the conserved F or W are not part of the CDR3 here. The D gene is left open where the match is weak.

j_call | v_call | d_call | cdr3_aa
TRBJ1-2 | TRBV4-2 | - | ASSQPNLGDGYT
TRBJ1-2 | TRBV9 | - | ASRGLDYGYT
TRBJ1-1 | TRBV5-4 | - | ASSLGRTAANTEAF
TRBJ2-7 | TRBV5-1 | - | ASSLGEVSS
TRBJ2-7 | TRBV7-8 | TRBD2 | ASSLVGRGDEQY
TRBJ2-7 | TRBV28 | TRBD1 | ASSRDRVGYEQY
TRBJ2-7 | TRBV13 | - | ASSLGRGLSEQY
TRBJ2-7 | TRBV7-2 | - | ASSLNVGAGYEQY
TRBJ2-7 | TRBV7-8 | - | ASSMGATIYYEQY
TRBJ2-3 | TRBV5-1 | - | ASQLAGSTDTQY
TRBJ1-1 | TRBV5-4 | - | ASSRGGGLPEAF
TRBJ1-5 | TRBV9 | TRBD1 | ASSVGDRGSQH
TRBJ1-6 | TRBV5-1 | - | ASSLGQFSNSPLH
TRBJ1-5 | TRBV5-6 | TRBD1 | ASSLGGLGQGVFDQPQH
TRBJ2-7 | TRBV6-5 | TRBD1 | ACADRGNYEQY
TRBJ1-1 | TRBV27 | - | ASSSTGTGNTEAF
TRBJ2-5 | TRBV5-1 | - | ASSLAGERQETQY
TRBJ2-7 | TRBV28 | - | ASSYYTRTVYEQY
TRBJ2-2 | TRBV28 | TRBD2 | ASSATSGGPTGELF
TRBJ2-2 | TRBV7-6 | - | ASRTGTGGELF
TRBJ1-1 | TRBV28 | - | ATRGSGTSF
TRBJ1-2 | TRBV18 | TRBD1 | ASSPGGQPYGYT
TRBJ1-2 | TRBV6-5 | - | ASGRGYNYGYT
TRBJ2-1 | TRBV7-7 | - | ASSSLLGLASYNEQF
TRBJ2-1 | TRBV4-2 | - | ASSQVQAPEDRNEQF
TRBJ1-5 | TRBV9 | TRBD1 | ASSLEGQGNQPQH
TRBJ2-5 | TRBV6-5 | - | ASSYSFGRTQETQY
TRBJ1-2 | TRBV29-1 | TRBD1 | SVLTGGDYGYT
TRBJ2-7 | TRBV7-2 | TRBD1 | ASSLVGTGAYEQY
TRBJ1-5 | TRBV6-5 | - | ASSYSSRGNQPQH
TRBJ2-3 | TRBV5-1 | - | ASSPGGARTQY
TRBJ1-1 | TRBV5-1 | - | ASSRIGDFEGTEAF
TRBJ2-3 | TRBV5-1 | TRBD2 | ATGGEAGGPQSKDTQY
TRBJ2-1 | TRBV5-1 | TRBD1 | ASSSRTGPKSSYNEQF
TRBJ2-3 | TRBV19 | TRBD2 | ASSILAGGADTQY
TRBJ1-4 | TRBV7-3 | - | ASSLRSGVTNEKLF
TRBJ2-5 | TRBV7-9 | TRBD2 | ASSWGGRETQY
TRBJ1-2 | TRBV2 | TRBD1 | ASSEWDSTGPNYGYT
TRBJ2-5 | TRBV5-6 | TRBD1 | ASSSSRQGLKTQY
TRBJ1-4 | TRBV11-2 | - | ASSPWGGRSTNEKLF
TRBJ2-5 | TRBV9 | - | ASSADPGKTQY
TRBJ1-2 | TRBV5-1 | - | ASSLRQGYGYT
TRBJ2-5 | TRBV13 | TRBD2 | ASSLVGGGAETQY
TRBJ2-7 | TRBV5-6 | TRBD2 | ASGLGGSYEQY
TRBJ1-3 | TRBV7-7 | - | ASSPGEAGNTIY
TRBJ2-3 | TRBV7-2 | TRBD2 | ASSDGGGRPDTQY